Each of the 25 T cell receptor beta chains below was sequenced from the same sample in a study of cytomegalovirus exposure and HLA in healthy donors. Primers included in the PCR were 60 Vbeta and 13 Jbeta primers. Assay used: immunoSEQ multiplex PCR; TCRdb lists only in-frame clones, some missing. Here the sample spans 180,000 or so clones, 82% being singletons. The sequencing input was PBMCs. The receptors were sampled from a boy aged 2-9 years in good health and CMV-seronegative.

The chain combines TRBV2 with TRBJ1-1; weak D call: TRBD1 (6 bases). The germline V gene has CDR1 SNHLY and CDR2 FYNNEI. Trimming pared 6 bases from V and 5 bases from J, leaving 10 bases between. This CDR3 region has 12 residues. For the CDR3, the DNA is TGTGCCAGCAGGCAACAGGGAACTGAAGCTTTCTTT. It yields the protein CASRQQGTEAFF.

The chain uses TRBV7-9 and TRBJ2-3; 11 nucleotides align to TRBD2. The V segment lost 5 bases and the J segment 4 bases; nucleotides outside the gene matches: 8. The CDR3 is made up of 16 amino acids. CDR1 is SEHNR, CDR2 FQNEAQ, per germline (reference sequence). CDR3 region: CASSPLAGGKADTQYF. The CDR3 nucleotides read TGTGCCAGCAGCCCCTTAGCGGGGGGGAAGGCAGATACGCAGTATTTT.

J is TRBJ2-5 and V is TRBV9; TRBD1 is a possible D gene (5 bases). The CDR3 runs to 15 residues. Germline loops: CDR1 SGDLS, CDR2 YYNGEE. V was cut by 0 bases and J by 4 bases, with 13 bases left in between. CDR3 sequence (DNA): TGTGCCAGCAGCGTAGGGGGCGCGAGTCGAGAGACCCAGTACTTC. This encodes CASSVGGASRETQYF.

The rearrangement uses TRBV5-5 and TRBJ2-7; D gene unclear. CDR3 length equals 12 residues. V was pared by 2 bases and J by 3 bases, with 6 bases between. The germline gives CDR1 SGHKS, CDR2 YYEKEE (reference sequence). The CDR3 region is CASSLSSYEQYF. The CDR3 coding sequence is TGTGCCAGCAGCTTATCCAGCTACGAGCAGTACTTC.

The chain uses TRBV7-2 and TRBJ1-5; TRBD1 matches 7 bases. The CDR3 runs 14 residues. With 4 bases clipped from V and 4 bases from J, the junction kept 4 bases outside the gene matches. From germline, CDR1 is SGHTA and CDR2 FQGNSA. CDR3 nucleotides: TGTGCCAGCAGCTCGGGACAGCGAAATCAGCCCCAGCATTTT. Translated, it gives CASSSGQRNQPQHF.

Here the CDR3 DNA reads TGTGCCAGCAGGCAGCGGGGGACACCCTCTGGGGCCAACGTCCTGACTTTC. Its translation: CASRQRGTPSGANVLTF. The chain employs TRBV2 and TRBJ2-6, with 8 positions matching TRBD2. The germline V gene has CDR1 SNHLY and CDR2 FYNNEI. This CDR3 spans 17 amino acids. V trimming: 6 bases; J trimming: 0 bases; junction bases outside the gene matches: 7.

The gene calls are TRBV11-2 and TRBJ2-2; maybe TRBD2 (6 bases). There are 15 residues in the CDR3. Trimming took off 3 bases at V and 6 bases at J, with 14 bases between the two ends. Germline-derived CDR1 and CDR2 are SGHAT and FQNNGV. CDR3 nucleotides: TGTGCCAGCAGCTTTGGCAGCGGGCGTCCCGGGGAGCTGTTTTTT. It is translated as CASSFGSGRPGELFF.

This chain links TRBV2 with TRBJ2-3; tentative D call: TRBD1 (5 bases). CDR1 SNHLY and CDR2 FYNNEI come from the germline V gene. The CDR3 sequence is 13 residues long. The V gene lost 3 bases and the J gene lost 3 bases, with 7 bases spanning the gap. The CDR3 nucleotides read TGTGCCAGCAGTGAGGGGCCTACAGATACGCAGTATTTT. Translated, it gives CASSEGPTDTQYF. Drawing the rest from reference TRBV2 and TRBJ2-3, the complete variable domain is EPEVTQTPSHQVTQMGQEVILRCVPISNHLYFYWYRQILGQKVEFLVSFYNNEISEKSEIFDDQFSVERPDGSNFTLKIRSTKLEDSAMYFCASSEGPTDTQYFGPGTRLTVL.

The chain is built from TRBV5-1 and TRBJ2-5; 9 bases align to TRBD1. The germline CDR1 and CDR2 sequences are SGHRS and YFSETQ. This CDR3 is 15 amino acids long. The trim removed 0 bases at V and 2 bases at J, leaving 2 bases unmatched. The CDR3 bases are TGCGCCAGCAGCTTGGTGGGACAGGGTCAAGAGACCCAGTACTTC. This encodes CASSLVGQGQETQYF. Variable domain in full (rest from reference TRBV5-1 and TRBJ2-5): KAGVTQTPRYLIKTRGQQVTLSCSPISGHRSVSWYQQTPGQGLQFLFEYFSETQRNKGNFPGRFSGRQFSNSRSEMNVSTLELGDSALYLCASSLVGQGQETQYFGPGTRLLVL.

The genes are TRBV6-1 and TRBJ2-2, with 11 bases lining up with TRBD2. Trimming at V came to 10 bases and at J to 4 bases, leaving 8 bases not matched to a gene. Germline V gene data show CDR1 as MNHNS and CDR2 as SASEGT. This CDR3 comprises 15 residues. CDR3 sequence: CATVAGGPITGELFF. The CDR3 DNA is TGTGCCACCGTAGCGGGGGGGCCTATCACCGGGGAGCTGTTTTTT.

This chain connects TRBV7-2 to TRBJ1-2; possible D gene TRBD1, 5 bases. The CDR3 is 16 residues long. V dropped 0 bases and J dropped 4 bases, with 15 bases sitting between them. The germline gives CDR1 SGHTA, CDR2 FQGNSA. In DNA, the CDR3 is TGTGCCAGCAGCTTAGCGGCGACAGCAACCCTCTATGGCTACACCTTC. The encoded protein is CASSLAATATLYGYTF.

The rearrangement uses TRBV25-1 and TRBJ2-7, with a possible D match to TRBD1 (6 bases). V was clipped by 3 bases and J by 0 bases, with 18 bases between them. This CDR3 comprises 17 residues. Germline CDR1 and CDR2: MGHDK and SYGVNS. CDR3 nucleotide sequence: TGTGCCAGCAGTGATAGGCGAGGGCGAGGGGGCTCCTACGAGCAGTACTTC. Translating gives CASSDRRGRGGSYEQYF.

V gene TRBV27 combines with J gene TRBJ2-7, with 10 bases matching TRBD1. The germline gives CDR1 MNHEY, CDR2 SMNVEV (reference sequence). This CDR3 region has 13 residues. The J segment lost 3 bases and the V segment lost 5 bases, leaving 1 base of the junction unmatched. The CDR3: CASSRTGGYEQYF. DNA of the CDR3: TGTGCCAGCAGTCGGACAGGGGGCTACGAGCAGTACTTC.

The chain recombines TRBV4-3 with TRBJ2-7, with 7 bases lining up with TRBD2. This CDR3 has 14 residues. Germline values: CDR1 LGHNA, CDR2 YSLEER. The V and J ends lost 1 base and 5 bases, in that order; junction bases with no gene match: 5. The CDR3 DNA reads TGCGCCAGCAGCCAAGGGACTAGTTCCCACGAGCAGTACTTC. It is translated as CASSQGTSSHEQYF.

CDR3: CASRFGQGSSNTEAFF. In DNA, the CDR3 is TGTGCCAGCAGGTTCGGACAGGGGAGCTCGAACACTGAAGCTTTCTTT. V usage is TRBV7-9 and J usage is TRBJ1-1, with 9 bases fitting TRBD1. The V gene's germline CDR1 is SEHNR and CDR2 FQNEAQ (reference sequence). This CDR3 spans 16 amino acids. V shed 6 bases, J shed 1 base, and the junction held 9 bases outside the gene matches.

The V call is TRBV11-2, the J call TRBJ1-1; D gene unclear. The V gene's germline CDR1 is SGHAT and CDR2 FQNNGV. The CDR3 length is 16 residues. V was shortened by 2 bases and J by 3 bases, with 16 bases between the two germline ends. CDR3 nucleotides: TGTGCCAGCAGCTTATGGGCGCGGGCCCGATACACTGAAGCTTTCTTT. This encodes CASSLWARARYTEAFF.

The chain is built from TRBV27 and TRBJ1-6, with TRBD1 matching over 8 bases. The CDR3 length is 16 residues. Germline V gives CDR1 MNHEY, CDR2 SMNVEV (reference sequence). V was pared by 3 bases and J by 9 bases, with 10 bases of the junction left unmatched. Here the CDR3 DNA reads TGTGCCAGCAGTTTCGCAGGGGGCATAGGGATTTCACCCCTCCACTTT. This sequence encodes CASSFAGGIGISPLHF.

As regards this clone: Other DNA sequences of this sample code for an identical CDR3. This chain joins TRBV14 and TRBJ1-2; 9 bases are a match to TRBD1. Germline CDR1 and CDR2: SGHDN and FVKESK. The V gene end was trimmed by 4 bases and the J gene end by 6 bases; junction bases not matched to a gene: 3. The CDR3 sequence is 13 residues long. CDR3 sequence: CASSPRTGDGYTF. CDR3 coding DNA: TGTGCCAGCAGCCCCAGGACAGGGGATGGCTACACCTTC.

The rearrangement links TRBV10-3 to TRBJ1-2, with D perhaps matching TRBD1 (6 bases). CDR3 length: 12 residues. CDR1 is ENHRY, CDR2 SYGVKD, per germline. Trimming took off 7 bases at V and 8 bases at J, with 14 bases between the two ends. CDR3 coding DNA: TGTGCCATCAATATCATCGGACAGGGCTACACCTTC. Its translation: CAINIIGQGYTF.

DNA of the CDR3: TGTGCCAGCAGCGTAGGCGGGGCGAAAAATGAAAAACTGTTTTTT. It translates to CASSVGGAKNEKLFF. The V call is TRBV9, the J call TRBJ1-4; the D gene is possibly TRBD1 (5 bases). The CDR3 sequence is 15 residues long. V dropped 0 bases and J dropped 5 bases, with 11 bases sitting between them. Germline CDR1 and CDR2: SGDLS and YYNGEE.

The chain has TRBV5-6 and TRBJ2-1, with TRBD1 matching 8 bases. V shed 2 bases, J shed 7 bases, and the junction held 8 bases outside the gene matches. CDR3 length equals 15 residues. CDR1 SGHDT and CDR2 YYEEEE come from the germline V gene. CDR3 region: CASSFFQGAGNEQFF. In DNA form, the CDR3 reads TGTGCCAGCAGCTTCTTTCAGGGGGCGGGAAATGAGCAGTTCTTC. The full variable domain, its missing parts supplied by reference TRBV5-6 and TRBJ2-1, is DAGVTQSPTHLIKTRGQQVTLRCSPKSGHDTVSWYQQALGQGPQFIFQYYEEEERQRGNFPDRFSGHQFPNYSSELNVNALLLGDSALYLCASSFFQGAGNEQFFGPGTRLTVL.

The CDR3 DNA reads TGTGCCAGCAGTGGGGGGTGGGGTCAGCCCCAGCATTTT. Its protein product is CASSGGWGQPQHF. V gene TRBV6-5 combines with J gene TRBJ1-5; D may be TRBD1 (5 bases). The V gene's germline CDR1 is MNHEY and CDR2 SVGAGI. The CDR3 spans 13 residues. Trimming removed 5 bases at V and 6 bases at J, with 11 bases between.

The rearrangement joins TRBV6-6 to TRBJ2-4; TRBD2 agrees at 9 bases. The J segment lost 6 bases and the V segment lost 6 bases, leaving 9 bases of the junction unmatched. In germline, CDR1 is MNHNY, CDR2 SVGAGI (reference sequence). The CDR3 is 15 residues long. The CDR3 protein is CASSPAGGLGNIQYF. The CDR3 coding sequence is TGTGCCAGCAGCCCAGCGGGGGGCCTGGGAAACATTCAGTACTTC.

The rearrangement uses TRBV10-3 and TRBJ1-2, with a possible D match to TRBD1 (6 bases). The ends were cut back, 4 bases at V and 8 bases at J, with 14 bases in the middle. CDR3 length: 13 amino acids. Germline V CDR1 and CDR2: ENHRY, SYGVKD. CDR3 protein: CAISGTGLEGYTF. DNA for the CDR3: TGTGCCATCAGTGGCACAGGGCTGGAGGGCTACACCTTC.

The rearrangement links TRBV6-5 to TRBJ1-2, with D possibly TRBD1 on 5 matching bases. V gave up 6 bases and J gave up 7 bases, with 21 bases separating them. CDR1 and CDR2 from the germline V gene are MNHEY and SVGAGI. CDR3 size: 15 residues. DNA of the CDR3: TGTGCCAGCAGACAGCCTCTCCCAGGGCCCGCTGGCTACACCTTC. Amino acid sequence: CASRQPLPGPAGYTF.